Each of the 27 T cell receptor beta chains below was sequenced from the same sample in a study of molecular identifiers for immune sequencing clone quantification. TCRdb itself ran the PCR reads through MiXCR, one entry per CDR3 protein. The data contain roughly 630,000 distinct CDR3 sequences, roughly 25% of them seen just once; the ten biggest clones take up about 0.84%. Input material: naive CD8+ T cells from blood, with Jurkat cell RNA spiked in. Subset defined: FACS-sorted CD8+CD4-CCR7+CD45RA+ naive T cells. The source is a human donor in good health. Some libraries in this study had Jurkat cell RNA spiked in.

This clonotype was seen a single time. This sequence joins TRBV3-1 and TRBJ2-7; perhaps TRBD1 as D (6 bases). The germline V gene encodes CDR1 LGHDT and CDR2 YNNKEL (reference sequence). Trimming shortened V by 1 base and J by 3 bases, and 16 bases separated the two germline ends. This CDR3 comprises 16 residues. CDR3 sequence reads: CASSQGLTGGYYEQYF. In DNA, the CDR3 is TGTGCCAGCAGCCAAGGGTTGACAGGAGGATACTACGAGCAGTACTTC.

This rearrangement joins TRBV28 to TRBJ2-2; D gene ambiguous. The germline gives CDR1 MDHEN, CDR2 SYDVKM. With 8 bases removed from V and 3 bases from J, the gap between germline ends came to 13 bases. This CDR3 has 14 residues. The CDR3 DNA follows: TGTGCCAGCCGGCACGGACCCCACACCGGGGAGCTGTTTTTT. It is translated as CASRHGPHTGELFF. Variable domain in full (rest from reference TRBV28 and TRBJ2-2): DVKVTQSSRYLVKRTGEKVFLECVQDMDHENMFWYRQDPGLGLRLIYFSYDVKMKEKGDIPEGYSVSREKKERFSLILESASTNQTSMYLCASRHGPHTGELFFGEGSRLTVL.

Of note for this clonotype: Here the CDR3 omits its conserved ending phenylalanine or tryptophan, so a read error is the likely source. No DNA is shown, since the ends of the CDR3 on it are uncertain; the CDR3 is the one TCRdb lists. The CDR3 spells CASSSRDRGNEQDL. The chain links TRBV11-2 to TRBJ2-7; no check of the table's D call, TRBD1, against the DNA was made. Including both end residues, the CDR3 is 14 amino acids long. Germline assignment: CDR1 SGHAT and CDR2 FQNNGV.

A word on this clonotype: A read error is possible here, since a much larger clone lies one base away. This chain connects TRBV25-1 to TRBJ2-6; D remains ambiguous. This CDR3 comprises 12 residues. Germline CDR1 is MGHDK and CDR2 is SYGVNS. CDR3 sequence reads: CAGSVGANVLTF. DNA of the CDR3: TGTGCCGGCAGTGTTGGGGCCAACGTCCTGACTTTC.

The rearrangement joins TRBV5-6 to TRBJ2-1; D might be TRBD1 or TRBD2, each matching 5 bases. The V end was cut by 4 bases, the J end by 8 bases, with 19 bases between. The length of the CDR3 is 15 residues. Germline V lookup: CDR1 SGHDT, CDR2 YYEEEE. CDR3 in amino acids: CASSPGTYAHDEQFF. CDR3 coding DNA: TGTGCCAGCAGCCCCGGGACGTACGCCCACGATGAGCAGTTCTTC.

This clonotype appeared many times. The chain couples TRBV7-9 to TRBJ2-5, with D unresolved. CDR3 length: 13 amino acids. Germline V gives CDR1 SEHNR, CDR2 FQNEAQ (reference sequence). V lost 7 bases, J lost 2 bases, and 11 bases lay in between. The CDR3 bases are TGTGCCAGCACCCTTAGTGCTCAAGAGACCCAGTACTTC. This gives the protein CASTLSAQETQYF.

This clonotype was counted at least ten times. The chain uses TRBV12-3 or TRBV12-4 and TRBJ1-5; 7 bases align to TRBD1. The junction had 4 bases not matched to a gene; V was cut back by 7 bases and J by 1 base. This CDR3 spans 14 amino acids. The CDR3 sequence: CASTLQGSNQPQHF. The CDR3 nucleotides read TGTGCCAGCACCTTACAGGGGAGCAATCAGCCCCAGCATTTT.

The table lists this clonotype with many counts. The CDR3 DNA follows: TGCAGTGCTACCGACGGGAATAGCAATCAGCCCCAGCATTTT. Translating it yields CSATDGNSNQPQHF. The V gene is TRBV20-1, the J gene TRBJ1-5, with D unresolved. The germline CDR1 and CDR2 sequences are DFQATT and SNEGSKA (reference sequence). The V end lost 4 bases, the J end lost 0 bases, and 10 bases lay between the germline ends. The CDR3 sequence is 14 residues long.

This clonotype was counted ten times or more. The chain is built from TRBV12-3 or TRBV12-4 and TRBJ2-5, with 7 bases matching TRBD1. With 6 bases clipped from V and 1 base from J, the junction kept 8 bases outside the gene matches. The CDR3 extends over 15 amino acids. This CDR3 reads CASSFRQGPQETQYF. For the CDR3, the DNA is TGTGCCAGCAGCTTTCGACAGGGACCCCAAGAGACCCAGTACTTC.

In this sample, this clonotype turned up many times. This chain links TRBV16 with TRBJ2-7; D uncertain. CDR3 size: 13 residues. V was trimmed by 4 bases and J by 2 bases, leaving 9 bases between them. Germline lookup yields CDR1 KGHSY and CDR2 FQNENV. The CDR3 loop is CASSRAEPYEQYF. In nucleotides, the CDR3 is TGTGCCAGCAGCCGAGCTGAACCCTACGAGCAGTACTTC.

A word on this clonotype: A single base separates this from a much larger clone, so it may be a read error. The chain carries TRBV7-9 and TRBJ2-5, with D tentatively TRBD2 (5 bases). Germline CDR1 SEHNR, CDR2 FQNEAQ (reference sequence). CDR3 length: 14 amino acids. The CDR3 loop is CAGSLSWGEETQYF. CDR3 in DNA: TGTGCCGGCAGCTTATCCTGGGGAGAAGAGACCCAGTACTTC.

The V and J genes are TRBV19 and TRBJ2-5, with 10 bases matching TRBD2. Trimming removed 3 bases from V and 6 bases from J; junction bases left unmatched: 10. The CDR3 extends over 16 amino acids. Per germline, CDR1 LNHDA and CDR2 SQIVND (reference sequence). This CDR3 is CASSIPLAGVKQTQYF. The CDR3 coding sequence is TGTGCCAGTAGTATCCCCCTAGCGGGGGTAAAACAGACCCAGTACTTC.

Points on this clonotype: Compared with germline, one end of the junction differs, possibly owing to a read error. V and J are TRBV7-7 and TRBJ2-5; D call uncertain. Germline CDR1 and CDR2: SSHAT and FNYEAQ (reference sequence). The CDR3 length is 13 residues. The CDR3 spells CASSLELQEAQYF. The CDR3, as DNA: TGTGCCAGCAGCTTAGAACTGCAAGAGGCCCAGTACTTC.

The J gene is TRBJ1-1, the V gene TRBV20-1; TRBD1 aligns across 8 bases. Unmatched junction bases numbered 7, after V lost 4 bases and J lost 3 bases. There are 14 residues in the CDR3. The germline CDR1 and CDR2 sequences are DFQATT and SNEGSKA (reference sequence). CDR3 nucleotide sequence: TGCAGTGCTACCGCCGACAGGGGTGACACTGAAGCTTTCTTT. This encodes CSATADRGDTEAFF.

A remark on this clonotype: This may stem from a read error, because a much larger clone lies one nucleotide away. This chain connects TRBV30 to TRBJ1-5; TRBD1 is a possible D gene (5 bases). This CDR3 contains 13 residues. Germline lookup yields CDR1 GTSNPN and CDR2 SVGIG (reference sequence). The CDR3 here is CAWSEEGNQPPHF. CDR3 nucleotide sequence: TGTGCCTGGAGTGAAGAGGGGAATCAGCCCCCGCATTTT.

The sample holds a few counts of this clonotype. Sequence at one end of the junction differs from germline and may be a read error. The genes are TRBV2 and TRBJ1-2, with D unclear. Germline lookup yields CDR1 SNHLY and CDR2 FYNNEI. This CDR3 comprises 10 residues. CDR3 amino acids: CASRNYGCTF. In DNA, the CDR3 is TGTGCCAGCCGTAACTATGGCTGCACCTTC.

This sequence joins TRBV28 and TRBJ2-5; 12 positions match TRBD2. Per germline, CDR1 MDHEN and CDR2 SYDVKM. J lost 5 bases, V lost 2 bases, and 9 bases had no gene match. The CDR3 has 17 amino acids. CDR3 in DNA: TGTGCCAGCAGTTTACCGCTAGCGGGAGGGCCGGGTGAGACCCAGTACTTC. It yields the protein CASSLPLAGGPGETQYF.

A single count supports this clonotype. The rearrangement uses TRBV30 and TRBJ2-7; D is perhaps TRBD1 (5 bases). The V gene's germline CDR1 is GTSNPN and CDR2 SVGIG (reference sequence). Trimming removed 1 base from V and 7 bases from J, with 14 bases in between. The CDR3 length is 13 residues. The CDR3 DNA reads as TGTGCCTGGAGTGCACTGCAGGGTTCAGAGCAGTACTTC. It yields the protein CAWSALQGSEQYF.

This clonotype was picked up many times. The gene calls are TRBV29-1 and TRBJ2-7; no definite D call. Between the trimmed V and J ends, which lost 5 bases and 13 bases, there was a span of 21 bases. Germline lookup yields CDR1 SQVTM and CDR2 ANQGSEA. CDR3 length: 12 amino acids. The CDR3 loop is CSVSTPVGSDYF. The CDR3 bases are TGCAGCGTTAGCACCCCCGTCGGGTCAGACTACTTC.

This clonotype has ten or more counts. The CDR3 nucleotides are TGTGCCAGCAGCGTAGGACAGGGGGCGGACTATGGCTACACCTTC. Amino acids: CASSVGQGADYGYTF. V is TRBV9 and J is TRBJ1-2; 10 nucleotides agree with TRBD1. This CDR3 region has 15 residues. With 0 bases clipped from V and 3 bases from J, the junction kept 2 bases outside the gene matches. Germline CDR1 and CDR2: SGDLS and YYNGEE.

This clonotype was recorded many times. This rearrangement joins TRBV19 to TRBJ2-7, with D unresolved. V gave up 6 bases and J gave up 1 base, with 16 bases separating them. Germline V CDR1 and CDR2: LNHDA, SQIVND (reference sequence). This CDR3 spans 15 amino acids. The CDR3 region has the DNA TGTGCCAGTAGCAGGACCCCCGGAGTATCCTACGAGCAGTACTTC. The encoded protein is CASSRTPGVSYEQYF.

The chain couples TRBV6-2 or TRBV6-3 to TRBJ2-7, with 9 bases lining up with TRBD2. V trimming: 5 bases; J trimming: 5 bases; junction bases outside the gene matches: 10. Germline values: CDR1 MNHEY, CDR2 SVGEGT. The CDR3 length is 15 residues. CDR3 sequence (DNA): TGTGCCAGCAGTAGGGGACTAGCTGCGCCCGACGAGCAGTACTTC. The encoded protein is CASSRGLAAPDEQYF.

This clonotype appeared a few times. This chain links TRBV30 with TRBJ1-4, with 9 bases fitting TRBD1. The germline V gene has CDR1 GTSNPN and CDR2 SVGIG (reference sequence). The CDR3 is 14 amino acids. The J segment lost 11 bases and the V segment lost 5 bases, leaving 12 bases of the junction unmatched. CDR3 coding DNA: TGTGCCTGGTCCCAGGGACAGGGACCATGGAAACTGTTTTTT. Protein: CAWSQGQGPWKLFF. Based on the CDR3 plus reference TRBV30 and TRBJ1-4, the full variable domain is SQTIHQWPATLVQPVGSPLSLECTVEGTSNPNLYWYRQAAGRGLQLLFYSVGIGQISSEVPQNLSASRPQDRQFILSSKKLLLSDSGFYLCAWSQGQGPWKLFFGSGTQLSVL.

The chain uses TRBV3-1 and TRBJ1-2; D is undetermined. CDR1 and CDR2 from the germline V gene are LGHDT and YNNKEL (reference sequence). Trimming took off 4 bases at V and 4 bases at J, with 16 bases between the two ends. CDR3 length: 15 residues. The CDR3 DNA reads TGTGCCAGCAGCCTGGAGGCTAAGCGCGCCTATGGCTACACCTTC. Protein: CASSLEAKRAYGYTF.

This chain uses TRBV4-3 with TRBJ2-1, with TRBD2 matching over 10 bases. CDR3 length: 16 residues. The V gene's germline CDR1 is LGHNA and CDR2 YSLEER. The junction had 9 bases not matched to a gene; V was cut back by 1 base and J by 9 bases. CDR3 nucleotide sequence: TGCGCCAGCAGCCAAGGGAGGCTAGCGGGGGACGGTGAGCAGTTCTTC. Protein product: CASSQGRLAGDGEQFF.

The chain joins TRBV11-2 to TRBJ2-1; D possibly corresponds to TRBD2 (7 bases). The CDR3 loop spans 16 amino acids. Germline CDR1 is SGHAT and CDR2 is FQNNGV. Between the trimmed V and J ends, which lost 8 bases and 6 bases, there was a span of 23 bases. The CDR3 nucleotides read TGTGCCAGCTGGCGAGGGGGGAGTTTAGCGGGCAATGAGCAGTTCTTC. It is translated as CASWRGGSLAGNEQFF.

The table lists this clonotype with many counts. The V gene is TRBV7-9, the J gene TRBJ1-2; a weak D match, TRBD1 (6 bases). The CDR3 runs 14 residues. Deletions cut 3 bases from V and 1 base from J, with 9 bases between. Germline assignment: CDR1 SEHNR and CDR2 FQNEAQ (reference sequence). The CDR3 spells CASSLDSFNYGYTF. The CDR3 DNA is TGTGCCAGCAGCTTGGACAGCTTTAACTATGGCTACACCTTC.